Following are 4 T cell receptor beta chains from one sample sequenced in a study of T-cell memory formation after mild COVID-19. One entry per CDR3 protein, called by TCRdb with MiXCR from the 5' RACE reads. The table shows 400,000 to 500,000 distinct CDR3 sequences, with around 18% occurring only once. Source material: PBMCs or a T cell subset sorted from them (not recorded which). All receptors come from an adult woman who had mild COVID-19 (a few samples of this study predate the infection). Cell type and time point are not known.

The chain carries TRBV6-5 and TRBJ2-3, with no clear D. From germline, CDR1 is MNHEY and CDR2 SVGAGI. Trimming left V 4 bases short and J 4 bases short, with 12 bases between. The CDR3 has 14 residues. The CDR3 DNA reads TGTGCCAGCAGTTCACGGGCCTGGGCAGATACGCAGTATTTT. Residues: CASSSRAWADTQYF.

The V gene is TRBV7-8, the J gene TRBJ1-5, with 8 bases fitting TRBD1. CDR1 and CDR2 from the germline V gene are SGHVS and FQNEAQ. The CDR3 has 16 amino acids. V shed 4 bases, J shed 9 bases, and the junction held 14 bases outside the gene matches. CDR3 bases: TGTGCCAGCAGCTCAGCCGACAGGGGCGCACCTCGGCCCCAGCATTTT. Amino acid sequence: CASSSADRGAPRPQHF.

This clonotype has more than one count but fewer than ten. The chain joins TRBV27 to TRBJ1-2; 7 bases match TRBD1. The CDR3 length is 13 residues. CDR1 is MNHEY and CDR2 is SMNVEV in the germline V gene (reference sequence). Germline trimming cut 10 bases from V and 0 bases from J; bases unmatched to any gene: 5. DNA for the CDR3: TGTGCCACCCGAGGGGGCTCTAACTATGGCTACACCTTC. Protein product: CATRGGSNYGYTF.

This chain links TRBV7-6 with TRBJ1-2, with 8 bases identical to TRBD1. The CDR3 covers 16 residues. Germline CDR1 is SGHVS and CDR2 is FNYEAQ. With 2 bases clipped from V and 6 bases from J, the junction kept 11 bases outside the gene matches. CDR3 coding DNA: TGTGCCAGCAGCTTAACTCCAGGGGGCTTGAGCGATGGCTACACCTTC. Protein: CASSLTPGGLSDGYTF.